This T cell receptor beta chain is from a study of response to subunit inactivated influenza vaccine. Study-wide points: Authors suggested each seasonal influenza vaccination recruits few new T cells.

With regard to this clonotype: The antigen remains unidentified.

From the RT-PCR reads, TCRdb called clonotypes with MiXCR, one entry per CDR3 protein. Of about 480,000 distinct CDR3 sequences in the sample, 9.5% to 13% are singletons; the top ten hold 12%. V was trimmed by 4 bases and J by 4 bases, leaving 11 bases between them. In germline, CDR1 is SGHRS, CDR2 YFSETQ. The CDR3 sequence is 13 residues long. This chain uses TRBV5-1 with TRBJ1-2; D perhaps matches TRBD1 (5 bases). Material: PBMCs from blood, obtained about 40 days after vaccination. The receptor comes from a man in his forties or fifties who received an inactivated influenza vaccine. The CDR3 DNA reads TGCGCCAGCAGCCGGGGGGAGGTCTATGGCTACACCTTC. Translated: CASSRGEVYGYTF.